The entry below describes one T cell receptor (beta chain). No antigen is known for it. The cohort was made up of several hundred healthy bone marrow donors. At the time of sampling, every cohort member was nominally healthy, though immune exposures that went unrecorded were likely present. The donor was CMV seronegative and was included in the group of about 400 seronegative cohort members. Each donor provided a peripheral blood sample, and peripheral blood mononuclear cells were used for TCR beta sequencing. The Qiagen DNeasy Blood Extraction Kit was used to extract genomic DNA from the blood cell samples. The sample belongs to a study of cytomegalovirus exposure and HLA in healthy donors (dated by TCRdb to 2015 to 2018). Study-wide context: An earlier analysis of several hundred of the donors reported about 300 Gb of sequence data and 100 million to 120 million unique TCR beta sequences obtained from about 200 million T cells. Along with the approximately 650-subject first cohort, a separate validation cohort of approximately 110 different subjects was used. A later genetic analysis took genome-wide SNP genotypes for about three fifths of the 666 donors and used that subset as a discovery cohort. In a later analysis, previously published TCR beta repertoires from 550 to 750 donors were re-analyzed and high-resolution HLA genotyping was added so that TCR occurrence patterns could be studied. Every repertoire in the discovery cohort had been generated on one and the same sequencing platform. Of the roughly 410 genotyped donors, 65% to 90% were placed in the genetic ancestry cluster associated with self-reported Caucasian donors. The study was designed to test whether signatures of past pathogen exposure could be identified by cataloging public T cell receptors. Roughly 5 DR-DQ haplotypes were treated as single units for association and clustering because of strong linkage in the cohort. Both class I and class II loci were covered by HLA typing, at four-digit resolution. To decide whether each TCR beta V gene segment behaved as functional or pseudogenic, an earlier analysis of some 600 of the donors relied on high-throughput TCR beta sequencing. An early release covering around 630 HLA-typed donors comprised roughly 300 gigabases of sequencing data and around 85 million unique TCR sequences. Typing coverage varied by locus: roughly 620-640 donors for A, B, C, DRB1 and DQB1; around 560 for DQA1; about 570 for DPA1; approximately 450 for DPB1. The study combined high-throughput TCR immunosequencing, statistical association of individual TCRs with disease status, and machine learning to predict cytomegalovirus infection status. The study profiled the T cell repertoires of about 640 subjects by immunosequencing and related them to cytomegalovirus serostatus. Alongside the repertoire data, information on donor age, sex, ethnicity and CMV serostatus was compiled. On average, 235,054 unique TCR beta nucleotide sequences were sequenced per donor among a few hundred genotyped donors of the cohort, with roughly a sixth of those sequences being non-productive. The later analysis used no new phenotypic data to find candidate immune exposures, relying instead on TCR beta sequences and their occurrence across donors.

What the study reported, not specific to this receptor: A later analysis found that TCR association rates varied across HLA loci, with DRB1 alleles showing the most associated TCRs and HLA-C alleles the fewest. In a later analysis, some 18,000 TCR beta sequences were associated with specific HLA alleles at a false discovery rate of 0.05. The authors suggested that the approach could potentially be generalized to other disease states and immunological phenotypes. The classifier was reported to diagnose cytomegalovirus status with high specificity and sensitivity in both the original and validation cohorts. In a later analysis, several top co-occurrence clusters were reported to appear linked to parvovirus B19, influenza, CMV and Epstein-Barr virus. Compared with the 666-donor mean, donors in an Asian-associated ancestry cluster had fewer N-insertions in productive TCRs, according to a later genetic analysis. Across donors, most TCR sequences were observed very rarely, whereas some public TCRs were present in many individuals. The earlier analysis of 587 of the donors excluded fewer than 20 rarely observed V segments, including chromosome 9 orphons, because counts were too low. Strong co-occurrence of HLA alleles, especially DR and DQ, made assigning TCR associations to individual alleles difficult. Roughly uniform sequencing depth across donors was assumed in presence/absence analyses, although this assumption may not hold. A later genetic analysis associated a missense DCLRE1C variant with V-gene and J-gene trimming of TCR beta chains, and an independent cohort replicated the association. According to a later analysis, most CMV-associated TCR beta chains appeared to be HLA-restricted, and the HLA associations seemed to be driven largely by CMV exposure. Broadly in line with IMGT annotations, most TCR beta V segments showed up in productive rearrangements about 87% or about 30% of the time in an earlier analysis of approximately 640 of the donors. In a later analysis, HLA-associated TCR beta chains showed more clonal expansion and lower generation probabilities than non-associated chains that were equally common. CMV serostatus was the only immune exposure information available for the cohort. A further reported finding was that TCR beta sequences accurately predicted the HLA-A and HLA-B alleles for most subjects in the first cohort. Linkage disequilibrium might explain the correlated functional status among segregating V segments, but an unknown experimental factor could not be ruled out. In vitro tests confirmed that three of the cytomegalovirus-associated TCR beta chains recognize cytomegalovirus antigens. Only TCR beta chains were sequenced in this cohort, and the absence of alpha or paired-chain data limited detectable features. The sequencing pipeline was judged likely to have produced a cluster of highly shared sequence variants as a technical artifact. HLA typing was unavailable for some donors at each locus, so association tests used only the typed subset. The study gave a list of about 150 TCR beta chains associated with cytomegalovirus.

The library was prepared using the immunoSEQ multiplex PCR assay. For the multiplex PCR, a mixture combining 60 forward primers for TCR Vbeta segments and 13 reverse primers for TCR Jbeta segments was used. Amplification of the CDR3 region of rearranged TCR beta genes was performed with a multiplex PCR assay on genomic DNA. On the Illumina HiSeq System, the amplified TCR beta libraries were sequenced as 87-base-pair reads. For the original study's pipeline: Across the roughly 700 repertoires, a later analysis counted about 81 million unique TCR beta chains, 9.5 million to 12 million of which were shared by at least two donors. A nearest-neighbor algorithm error-corrected the raw reads and collapsed the reads into unique sequences, merging closely related sequences to remove PCR and sequencing errors. To assign V, D and J gene segments, CDR3 sequences were aligned to IMGT reference sequences. For a sequence to be retained, a match of at least six nucleotides was required to both a V gene segment and a J gene segment. Rearrangements were called productive when the CDR3 lacked stop codons and stayed in frame with V and J; all others were non-productive. CDR3 was defined according to IMGT convention as the region running from the second conserved V-encoded cysteine to the conserved J-encoded phenylalanine. Sequences without an unambiguous match to a single V gene segment were excluded from the earlier analysis of 450 to 750 of the donors. In an earlier analysis of some 590 of the donors, a V segment was called functional when productive rearrangements were above 56.7%, and segregating when the standard deviation between donors exceeded 5%. A statistical classification framework was built to diagnose cytomegalovirus status from the catalog of TCR beta chain sequences. V and J gene assignment, in a later analysis, came from comparing TCR nucleotide sequences with IMGT/GENE-DB human TR gene sequences. In a later analysis, CDR3 sequences and most-parsimonious VDJ recombination scenarios were assigned using the TCRdist pipeline. A later analysis defined each TCR beta chain by its CDR3 amino acid sequence plus V-gene family, and excluded reads lacking a unique V-gene family. In a later analysis, nearly 600 highly shared, low-generation-probability nucleotide sequences were removed to address suspected cross-contamination and a sequencing artifact. For each public chain, a later analysis derived a clonal expansion index from normalized ranks of inferred template counts within each repertoire. In a later analysis, generation probabilities were computed with a VDJ recombination model fitted to out-of-frame rearrangements, and the resulting probabilities were checked against IGoR. In a later analysis, TCR-TCR, TCR-HLA and TCR-CMV co-occurrence was scored with hypergeometric tests, and a repertoire-size bias correction was applied to TCR pairs. False discovery rates were estimated in a later analysis by permuting HLA or CMV assignments 20 times. In a later analysis, co-occurring TCRs were grouped using DBSCAN, and TCRdist sequence similarity was added for clustering within HLA-allele-positive subsets. Repertoires with fewer than 30,000 or more than 120,000 public chains, plus five repertoires with anomalous nucleotide sharing, were excluded from co-occurrence clustering. TCRdb holds this immuneACCESS table with in-frame rearrangements only. Some clones are missing; in checked studies, unresolved V genes explain under half, and the rest has no known cause. V and J calls and clone size are those listed in that table; D and trimming were worked out from the DNA. This sample's records show 150,000 to 250,000 clones. The top ten clones comprise approximately 0.74% of the sample.

The sequencing sample was made of PBMCs. This TCR was sampled from a boy younger than 18 in good health and CMV-seronegative.

The CDR3 here reads CAWSPLFAEAFF. The DNA sequence is given as TGTGCCTGGAGTCCCCTTTTTGCTGAAGCTTTCTTT. The V and J segments used are TRBV30 and TRBJ1-1; the D segment cannot be called with confidence. Sequences GTSNPN (CDR1) and SVGIG (CDR2) are obtained from the germline V gene (reference sequence). From its cysteine to its phenylalanine, the CDR3 spans 12 amino acids. CDR3 DNA only is kept here, 36 bases in frame from base 1. V sheds 2 bases and J sheds 6 bases, leaving 10 bases between their ends.